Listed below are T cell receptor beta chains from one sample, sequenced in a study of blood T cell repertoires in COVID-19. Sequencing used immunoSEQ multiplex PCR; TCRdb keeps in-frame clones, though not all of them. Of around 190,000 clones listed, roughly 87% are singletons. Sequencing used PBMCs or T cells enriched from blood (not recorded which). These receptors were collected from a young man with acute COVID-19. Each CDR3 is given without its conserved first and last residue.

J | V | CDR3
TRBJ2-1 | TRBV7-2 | ASSLGGDEQF
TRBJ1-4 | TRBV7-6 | ASSPWTGLMARKLF
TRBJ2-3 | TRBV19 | ASSMTGHTQY
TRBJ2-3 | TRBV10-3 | AIRGNLSGRAGG
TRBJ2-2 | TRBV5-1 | ASKRTGDTGELF
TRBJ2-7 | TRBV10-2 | ASRLNTGQGTYEQY
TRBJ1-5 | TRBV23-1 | ASSQSDRDNDQPQH
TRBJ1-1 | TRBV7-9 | ASSSTDREREAF
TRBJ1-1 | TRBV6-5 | ASSSRGLTTEAF
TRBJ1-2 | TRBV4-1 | ASSQGRDSLNYGYT
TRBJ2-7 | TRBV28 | ASSLPSGYEQY
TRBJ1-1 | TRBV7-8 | ASSSVARYTEAF
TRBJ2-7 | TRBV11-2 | ASSLTPSSYEQY
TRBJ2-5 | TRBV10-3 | AISDPSGSRETQY
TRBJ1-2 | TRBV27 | ASSLTGAPHGYT
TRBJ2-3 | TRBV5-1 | ASSLGGASGADTQY